This T cell receptor beta chain was obtained from a study of CD4 T cells in relation to SARS-CoV-2 and coronaviruses. Whole-study results and caveats: Pre-pandemic and post-infection samples never came from the same donor.

CDR1 SGDLS and CDR2 YYNGEE come from the germline V gene. The CDR3 totals 18 residues. The V and J ends lost 4 bases and 5 bases, in that order; junction bases with no gene match: 16. Sequenced by immunoSEQ multiplex PCR; TCRdb stores in-frame clones only, minus some. Counted here are about 54,000 clones, 92% occurring once; the ten biggest clones make up around 0.43%. Notes on this clone: Its antigen remains unknown.

This TCR derives from an adult with COVID-19. The chain employs TRBV9 and TRBJ2-5, with 11 bases lining up with TRBD2. Sequences were obtained from naive CD4+ T cells from PBMCs. Documented subset: naive CD4+ T cells isolated by negative enrichment. The CDR3 loop is CASSTGLAGSLPGETQYF. CDR3 coding DNA: TGTGCCAGCAGCACAGGACTAGCGGGTTCCCTCCCAGGGGAGACCCAGTACTTC.